These 13 T cell receptor beta chains were sequenced from one sample in a study of T cells after yellow fever vaccination. TCRdb passed the 5' RACE reads through MiXCR, listing each CDR3 protein once. The data contain 300,000 or so distinct CDR3 sequences, roughly 13% of them seen just once; the ten biggest clones take up 0.4% to 0.65%. The specimen was CD4+ T cells sorted from PBMCs, collected 45 days after the yellow fever booster vaccination. The receptors derive from a man aged 25 to 40 who received the YFV17D yellow fever vaccine.

This clonotype was picked up a small number of times. The chain carries TRBV20-1 and TRBJ2-1, with 8 bases matching TRBD2. CDR1 is DFQATT and CDR2 is SNEGSKA in the germline V gene (reference sequence). V gave up 3 bases and J gave up 0 bases; unmatched junction bases: 10. This CDR3 is built from 17 residues. The CDR3 bases are TGCAGTGCTAGTTCCCTTACCGGGACTAGCTCCTACAATGAGCAGTTCTTC. As protein: CSASSLTGTSSYNEQFF.

The table lists this clonotype with a few counts. V and J are TRBV5-1 and TRBJ2-3, with D unclear. CDR1 SGHRS and CDR2 YFSETQ come from the germline V gene. The CDR3 runs to 14 residues. V dropped 1 base and J dropped 0 bases, with 6 bases sitting between them. CDR3 DNA: TGCGCCAGCAGCTTGACAAGTAGCACAGATACGCAGTATTTT. Its translation is CASSLTSSTDTQYF. The full variable domain, completed using reference TRBV5-1 and TRBJ2-3, is KAGVTQTPRYLIKTRGQQVTLSCSPISGHRSVSWYQQTPGQGLQFLFEYFSETQRNKGNFPGRFSGRQFSNSRSEMNVSTLELGDSALYLCASSLTSSTDTQYFGPGTRLTVL.

The chain carries TRBV19 and TRBJ2-2; D is possibly TRBD1 or TRBD2 (6 bases each). The length of the CDR3 is 17 residues. Germline-derived CDR1 and CDR2 are LNHDA and SQIVND (reference sequence). V lost 2 bases and J lost 2, with 15 bases in between. The CDR3 nucleotides read TGTGCCAGTAGTATACCTCCGGGGGCGGCCAACACCGGGGAGCTGTTTTTT. Translated, it gives CASSIPPGAANTGELFF.

The table lists this clonotype with a few counts. This chain connects TRBV7-2 to TRBJ2-1, with 12 bases matching TRBD2. The germline V gene encodes CDR1 SGHTA and CDR2 FQGNSA. The junction had 3 bases not matched to a gene; V was cut back by 6 bases and J by 6 bases. The CDR3 totals 14 residues. CDR3: CASRASGRGNEQFF. The DNA for the CDR3 is TGTGCCAGCAGGGCTAGCGGGAGGGGCAATGAGCAGTTCTTC.

This clonotype was detected ten times or more. This rearrangement joins TRBV6-2 or TRBV6-3 to TRBJ2-1; D is uncertain. CDR1 is MNHEY, CDR2 SVGEGT, per germline. Trimming left V 6 bases short and J 3 bases short, with 6 bases between. This CDR3 is 12 amino acids long. In nucleotides, the CDR3 is TGTGCCAGCAGGCGAGGCTACAATGAGCAGTTCTTC. Protein sequence: CASRRGYNEQFF.

There are a few counts of this clonotype. The V call is TRBV19, the J call TRBJ1-1, with 10 bases fitting TRBD1. The CDR3 spans 15 residues. Germline loops: CDR1 LNHDA, CDR2 SQIVND (reference sequence). J gave up 1 base and V 8 bases, and 7 bases lay outside the gene matches. The CDR3 spells CASADRGTANTEAFF. The CDR3, as DNA: TGTGCCAGTGCGGACAGGGGGACCGCGAACACTGAAGCTTTCTTT.

There are many counts of this clonotype. The chain joins TRBV7-2 to TRBJ1-3; possibly TRBD1 for D (5 bases). CDR1 is SGHTA, CDR2 FQGNSA, per germline. V was pared by 1 base and J by 4 bases, with 8 bases between. CDR3 length: 14 amino acids. DNA for the CDR3: TGTGCCAGCAGCTTAGGGGGCTCCGGAAACACCATATATTTT. It encodes CASSLGGSGNTIYF.

The V gene is TRBV5-1, the J gene TRBJ2-5; 9 bases map to TRBD1. The V segment lost 4 bases and the J segment 5 bases; nucleotides outside the gene matches: 9. In germline, CDR1 is SGHRS, CDR2 YFSETQ. This CDR3 has 15 residues. This CDR3 reads CASSDGPGQGETQYF. CDR3 nucleotide sequence: TGCGCCAGCAGCGACGGGCCCGGACAGGGGGAGACCCAGTACTTC.

This clonotype occurred a few times. CDR3 amino acids: CSVGEGPTYEQYF. CDR3 nucleotides: TGCAGCGTGGGGGAGGGGCCAACCTACGAGCAGTACTTC. V usage is TRBV29-1 and J usage is TRBJ2-7, with TRBD2 matching 7 bases. This CDR3 region has 13 residues. Trimming at V came to 6 bases and at J to 2 bases, leaving 7 bases not matched to a gene. Germline V CDR1 and CDR2: SQVTM, ANQGSEA.

J is TRBJ2-5 and V is TRBV5-1; tentatively, D is TRBD1 (6 bases). Trimming pared 4 bases from V and 2 bases from J, leaving 12 bases between. Germline-derived CDR1 and CDR2 are SGHRS and YFSETQ. The CDR3 spans 14 residues. The CDR3 loop is CASSAGTLQETQYF. CDR3 nucleotide sequence: TGCGCCAGCAGCGCTGGGACACTTCAAGAGACCCAGTACTTC.

This clonotype was detected a few times. The V call is TRBV4-1, the J call TRBJ2-5; maybe TRBD1 (6 bases). Germline-derived CDR1 and CDR2 are MGHRA and YSYEKL. Between the trimmed V and J ends, which lost 3 bases and 1 base, there was a span of 9 bases. This CDR3 has 14 amino acids. Here the CDR3 DNA reads TGCGCCAGCAGCCACAGGGGCCTCCAAGAGACCCAGTACTTC. It yields the protein CASSHRGLQETQYF.

This clonotype was observed a few times. The V gene is TRBV6-2 or TRBV6-3, the J gene TRBJ2-5; TRBD2 aligns across 9 bases. The CDR3 is made up of 21 amino acids. From germline, CDR1 is MNHEY and CDR2 SVGEGT. Losses at the gene ends were 2 bases for V and 1 base for J; bases not matched to a gene: 20. The CDR3 sequence: CASSYRSAREGHRSGQETQYF. CDR3 coding DNA: TGTGCCAGCAGTTACCGCTCCGCGCGGGAGGGCCATCGTTCGGGCCAAGAGACCCAGTACTTC.

The rearrangement links TRBV6-1 to TRBJ2-7; 8 bases agree with TRBD1. Germline V gene data show CDR1 as MNHNS and CDR2 as SASEGT. The CDR3 is made up of 15 amino acids. Trimming took 5 bases from V and 3 from J; bases not matched to a gene: 9. CDR3 sequence: CASSPQDREYYEQYF. The CDR3 DNA reads as TGTGCCAGCAGTCCCCAGGACAGGGAATACTACGAGCAGTACTTC.